Below are 28 T cell receptor beta chains sequenced from a single sample in a study of CD8 T cells in Susac syndrome (dated by TCRdb to about 2019). Library construction relied on the immunoSEQ multiplex PCR assay. RNA was extracted with the RNeasy kit and about 0.5 to 1 ug was reverse transcribed using random hexamers. TCRdb reprocessing: public reads trimmed at Q25 with fastp, clones called with MiXCR, in-frame beta chains kept. Merged by CDR3 protein, the rows form single entries marked with the most common genes and DNA. The sample table lists about 250,000 distinct CDR3 sequences, just under 95% of them with a count of one. The top ten hold approximately 0.07% of the sample. Material for sequencing was CD4+ T cells from PBMCs. These receptors originate from a human donor with multiple sclerosis.

The chain combines TRBV21-1 with TRBJ2-7; the table assigns TRBD2, which was not confirmed against the DNA. TRBV21-1 is classified as a pseudogene. The CDR3 has 16 amino acids. CDR3: CASSISLAGPSYEQYV. DNA of the CDR3: TGTGCCAGCAGCATATCCTTAGCGGGACCTTCCTACGAGCAGTACGTC.

This chain links TRBV5-1 with TRBJ2-3, with 8 bases fitting TRBD2. The V segment lost 4 bases and the J segment 6 bases; nucleotides outside the gene matches: 13. Germline V CDR1 and CDR2: SGHRS, YFSETQ. The CDR3 has 16 residues. The CDR3 sequence: CASSPAFQRGLDTQYF. The CDR3 bases are TGCGCCAGCAGCCCGGCCTTTCAGCGGGGGTTGGATACGCAGTATTTT.

The rearrangement joins TRBV7-2 to TRBJ2-1, with a tentative D call TRBD2 (5 bases). CDR1 SGHTA and CDR2 FQGNSA come from the germline V gene. V lost 1 base and J lost 0, with 7 bases in between. The CDR3 runs to 15 residues. The CDR3: CASSLDGNSYNEQFF. DNA for the CDR3: TGTGCCAGCAGCTTAGACGGGAACTCCTACAATGAGCAGTTCTTC.

This chain joins TRBV9 and TRBJ2-5, with D possibly being TRBD1 or TRBD2 (5 bases each). V lost 4 bases and J lost 0, with 13 bases in between. The CDR3 length is 15 residues. In germline, CDR1 is SGDLS, CDR2 YYNGEE. CDR3 sequence: CASSRGTAYQETQYF. In nucleotides, the CDR3 is TGTGCCAGCAGCCGAGGGACGGCGTACCAAGAGACCCAGTACTTC.

The CDR3 protein is CASSFAPAGVEQYF. The DNA of the CDR3 is TGTGCCAGCAGCTTCGCGCCCGCGGGGGTCGAGCAGTACTTC. This chain uses TRBV7-9 with TRBJ2-7, with 7 bases identical to TRBD2. The CDR3 has 14 amino acids. Germline V gene data show CDR1 as SEHNR and CDR2 as FQNEAQ (reference sequence). J was trimmed by 6 bases and V by 3 bases; bases with no gene match: 8.

The chain links TRBV5-6 to TRBJ2-7, with TRBD1 matching 7 bases. CDR1 is SGHDT and CDR2 is YYEEEE in the germline V gene. Trimming removed 0 bases from V and 6 bases from J; junction bases left unmatched: 21. The CDR3 is 19 amino acids. CDR3 coding DNA: TGTGCCAGCAGCTTGGCCGTCGTACAGGGGAGTTACGAGGCCGGCGAGCAGTACTTC. Protein: CASSLAVVQGSYEAGEQYF.

The rearrangement joins TRBV30 to TRBJ1-5, with D maybe TRBD1 (6 bases). The CDR3 is made up of 12 amino acids. Trimming removed 3 bases at V and 6 bases at J, with 9 bases between. Germline CDR1 is GTSNPN and CDR2 is SVGIG (reference sequence). The CDR3 here is CAWSQGTQPQHF. CDR3 nucleotides: TGTGCCTGGAGCCAGGGGACTCAGCCCCAGCATTTT.

V and J are TRBV30 and TRBJ2-7; possible D gene TRBD2, 5 bases. The CDR3 covers 11 residues. The V end lost 3 bases, the J end lost 4 bases, and 7 bases lay between the germline ends. Per germline, CDR1 GTSNPN and CDR2 SVGIG (reference sequence). The CDR3 sequence: CAWRREYEQYF. The CDR3 DNA is TGTGCCTGGAGAAGGGAGTACGAGCAGTACTTC.

The chain couples TRBV19 to TRBJ1-2; D uncertain. The V gene's germline CDR1 is LNHDA and CDR2 SQIVND (reference sequence). CDR3 length: 15 amino acids. Trimming took 3 bases from V and 0 from J, leaving 11 bases between them. This CDR3 is CASSMSRNTNYGYTF. CDR3 in DNA: TGTGCCAGTAGTATGAGTAGGAATACTAACTATGGCTACACCTTC.

The J gene is TRBJ1-5, the V gene TRBV20-1; maybe TRBD1 (5 bases). CDR1 is DFQATT, CDR2 SNEGSKA, per germline (reference sequence). CDR3 size: 16 residues. Trimming took off 1 base at V and 2 bases at J, with 15 bases between the two ends. The CDR3 region has the DNA TGCAGTGCTAGAGTTGAGGCAGGGAGGGGCAATCAGCCCCAGCATTTT. Its protein product is CSARVEAGRGNQPQHF.

This chain connects TRBV10-3 to TRBJ1-5, with TRBD1 matching 7 bases. Germline CDR1 ENHRY, CDR2 SYGVKD. V lost 0 bases to trimming and J lost 3 bases; unmatched junction nucleotides: 5. There are 16 residues in the CDR3. The CDR3 nucleotides read TGTGCCATCAGTGAGTCGAGACAGGGCCCCAATCAGCCCCAGCATTTT. Amino acid sequence: CAISESRQGPNQPQHF.

The chain employs TRBV28 and TRBJ2-7, with no clear D. This CDR3 spans 13 amino acids. The V and J ends lost 3 bases and 7 bases respectively, with 13 bases between them. CDR1 is MDHEN, CDR2 SYDVKM, per germline. The CDR3 DNA reads as TGTGCCAGCAGTTTGGGTCCAGGTCGGGAGCAGTACTTC. This gives the protein CASSLGPGREQYF.

CDR3 in amino acids: CASSSGATDTQYF. CDR3 DNA: TGCGCCAGCAGCTCCGGGGCCACAGATACGCAGTATTTT. V gene TRBV5-1 combines with J gene TRBJ2-3; either TRBD1 or TRBD2 may fit D (5 bases each). V was shortened by 3 bases and J by 2 bases, with 7 bases between the two germline ends. The CDR3 is made up of 13 amino acids. Germline-derived CDR1 and CDR2 are SGHRS and YFSETQ.

This rearrangement joins TRBV6-6 to TRBJ2-7, with TRBD1 identical over 9 bases. The V gene end was trimmed by 2 bases and the J gene end by 9 bases; junction bases not matched to a gene: 11. The CDR3 contains 15 residues. Germline CDR1 reads MNHNY; CDR2 reads SVGAGI (reference sequence). CDR3 sequence reads: CASSYGDRGWGRQYV. In nucleotides, the CDR3 is TGTGCCAGCAGTTACGGAGACAGGGGGTGGGGGCGGCAGTACGTC.

The CDR3 region has the DNA TGTGCCAGCAGCTCGACAGCAAGTACAGGGAACTATGGCTACACCTTC. Translation gives CASSSTASTGNYGYTF. The chain uses TRBV5-6 and TRBJ1-2; the D gene is possibly TRBD1 (6 bases). Germline CDR1 SGHDT, CDR2 YYEEEE. There are 16 residues in the CDR3. V was shortened by 3 bases and J by 2 bases, with 17 bases between the two germline ends. The entire variable domain, with the rest obtained from reference TRBV5-6 and TRBJ1-2, is as follows: DAGVTQSPTHLIKTRGQQVTLRCSPKSGHDTVSWYQQALGQGPQFIFQYYEEEERQRGNFPDRFSGHQFPNYSSELNVNALLLGDSALYLCASSSTASTGNYGYTFGSGTRLTVV.

This clonotype was observed once. The V gene is TRBV6-1, the J gene TRBJ2-1; the match to TRBD2 covers 12 bases. CDR1 MNHNS and CDR2 SASEGT come from the germline V gene. V trimming: 6 bases; J trimming: 4 bases; junction bases outside the gene matches: 7. This CDR3 spans 16 amino acids. The DNA for the CDR3 is TGTGCCAGCAGGCCTACTAGCGGGGGGATATACAATGAGCAGTTCTTC. It encodes CASRPTSGGIYNEQFF.

This clonotype was found once. The chain joins TRBV5-1 to TRBJ1-1, with D possibly TRBD1 on 5 matching bases. Germline V gene sequence: CDR1 SGHRS, CDR2 YFSETQ. There are 14 residues in the CDR3. The V end lost 0 bases, the J end lost 3 bases, and 9 bases lay between the germline ends. CDR3 coding DNA: TGCGCCAGCAGCTTGGCCCCCAGGGACACTGAAGCTTTCTTT. Its protein is CASSLAPRDTEAFF.

Concerning this clonotype itself: A read error may produce the germline difference seen at one junction end. The chain combines TRBV7-7 with TRBJ1-1, with D unclear. Per the germline V gene, CDR1 is SSHAT and CDR2 is FNYEAQ (reference sequence). The CDR3 spans 14 residues. The CDR3 spells CASSPNTWSTEAFF. The CDR3 region has the DNA TGTGCTAGCAGCCCGAATACATGGTCCACTGAAGCTTTCTTT.

V gene TRBV27 combines with J gene TRBJ1-2; 8 bases line up with TRBD1. The CDR3 covers 17 residues. V dropped 4 bases and J dropped 3; count of bases not matched to a gene: 13. In germline, CDR1 is MNHEY, CDR2 SMNVEV (reference sequence). In DNA form, the CDR3 reads TGTGCCAGCAGTTCCCGTCGACGACAGGGGTTTGACTATGGCTACACCTTC. This codes for CASSSRRRQGFDYGYTF.

V usage is TRBV15 and J usage is TRBJ1-4, with 10 positions matching TRBD1. This CDR3 spans 14 amino acids. The germline V gene has CDR1 LNHNV and CDR2 YYDKDF (reference sequence). J lost 8 bases, V lost 5 bases, and 5 bases had no gene match. CDR3 loop: CATSSGTGVEKLFF. In DNA, the CDR3 is TGTGCCACCAGCTCCGGGACAGGGGTCGAAAAACTGTTTTTT.

This clonotype has just one count. Here the CDR3 reads CASSFKAGGHTDTQYF. The CDR3 nucleotides read TGTGCCAGCAGCTTCAAAGCGGGGGGGCACACAGATACGCAGTATTTT. V usage is TRBV9 and J usage is TRBJ2-3, with 10 bases fitting TRBD2. Trimming cost V 4 bases and J 2 bases; bases outside gene matches: 7. Germline V gene sequence: CDR1 SGDLS, CDR2 YYNGEE. This CDR3 is built from 16 residues.

V and J are TRBV23-1 and TRBJ2-4, with 16 bases identical to TRBD2. TRBV23-1 is flagged as an ORF with uncertain function. V was clipped by 1 base and J by 1 base; unmatched bases: 4. This CDR3 is 19 amino acids long. CDR3 nucleotide sequence: TGCGCCAGCAGTCAATTGGGACTAGCGGGAGGGCCGGCCAAAAACATTCAGTACTTC. This gives the protein CASSQLGLAGGPAKNIQYF.

This clonotype was counted once. The rearrangement uses TRBV3-1 and TRBJ2-1; no reliable D call. CDR1 LGHDT and CDR2 YNNKEL come from the germline V gene (reference sequence). Trimming pared 1 base from V and 7 bases from J, leaving 8 bases between. CDR3 length: 13 amino acids. CDR3: CASSQGSMNEQFF. The CDR3 DNA follows: TGTGCCAGCAGCCAAGGTAGCATGAATGAGCAGTTCTTC.

The chain carries TRBV15 and TRBJ2-7; maybe TRBD2 (5 bases). The V end was cut by 0 bases, the J end by 1 base, with 10 bases between. The CDR3 is 15 residues long. Per the germline V gene, CDR1 is LNHNV and CDR2 is YYDKDF (reference sequence). The CDR3 is CATSRDRLASYEQYV. DNA of the CDR3: TGTGCCACCAGCAGAGATCGGCTAGCATCCTACGAGCAGTACGTC.

The chain carries TRBV7-3 and TRBJ2-1; possible D gene TRBD2, 6 bases. CDR3 length equals 13 residues. With 5 bases removed from V and 6 bases from J, the gap between germline ends came to 11 bases. CDR1 is SGHTA and CDR2 is FQGTGA in the germline V gene. The CDR3, as DNA: TGTGCCAGCAGCCTAAGGGACTCCAATGAGCAGTTCTTC. It is translated as CASSLRDSNEQFF.

The chain links TRBV5-4 to TRBJ2-1; the D gene is possibly TRBD2 (6 bases). Germline loops: CDR1 SGHNT, CDR2 YYREEE (reference sequence). The CDR3 spans 15 residues. V was shortened by 0 bases and J by 2 bases, with 9 bases between the two germline ends. In DNA form, the CDR3 reads TGTGCCAGCAGCTTGGGCGGGGCTACCTACAATGAGCAGTTCTTC. Amino acids: CASSLGGATYNEQFF.

V usage is TRBV9 and J usage is TRBJ1-1; 11 bases fit TRBD1. V trimming: 0 bases; J trimming: 9 bases; junction bases outside the gene matches: 4. This CDR3 comprises 14 residues. CDR1 and CDR2 from the germline V gene are SGDLS and YYNGEE. CDR3 region: CASSVDLDRGQAFF. As DNA, the CDR3 is TGTGCCAGCAGCGTAGATCTGGACAGGGGGCAAGCTTTCTTT.

The chain combines TRBV20-1 with TRBJ2-5, with D possibly being TRBD2 (6 bases). Germline CDR1 DFQATT, CDR2 SNEGSKA (reference sequence). V lost 5 bases to trimming and J lost 2 bases, with 15 bases between them. CDR3 length equals 14 residues. This chain's CDR3 is CSASPGLAQETQYF. The DNA of the CDR3 is TGCAGTGCTTCACCGGGACTCGCGCAAGAGACCCAGTACTTC.